These 21 T cell receptor beta chains share one sample of origin, sequenced in a study of brain metastases from non-small cell lung cancer. The assay was immunoSEQ multiplex PCR, and TCRdb's table has in-frame clones only and misses some. The table records roughly 6,200 clones, approximately 78% of them present only once. The sample comprised primary lung tumor tissue. Every receptor here comes from a donor at least 40 years old with non-small cell lung cancer.

The rearrangement uses TRBV6-5 and TRBJ2-1; D perhaps matches TRBD2 (6 bases). The germline CDR1 and CDR2 sequences are MNHEY and SVGAGI. V gave up 9 bases and J gave up 0 bases, with 12 bases separating them. CDR3 length: 14 amino acids. The CDR3 coding sequence is TGTGCCAGTGGACTGGGAGGCTCCTACAATGAGCAGTTCTTC. This translates into CASGLGGSYNEQFF.

This rearrangement joins TRBV6-6 to TRBJ1-2, with D possibly matching TRBD1 (6 bases). The CDR3 extends over 14 amino acids. Germline assignment: CDR1 MNHNY and CDR2 SVGAGI (reference sequence). V lost 6 bases and J lost 5, with 16 bases in between. CDR3 bases: TGTGCCAGCAGCCGCCGGGGGGGCCCTTATGGCTACACCTTC. Translating it yields CASSRRGGPYGYTF.

This clone is a singleton in its sample. V is TRBV6-2 or TRBV6-3 and J is TRBJ2-1; TRBD2 aligns across 11 bases. Germline CDR1 reads MNHEY; CDR2 reads SVGEGT. After removal of 5 bases from V and 7 bases from J, the junction contained 7 bases not matched to a gene. CDR3 length equals 15 residues. The CDR3 is CASSNGRLAGNEQFF. CDR3 bases: TGTGCCAGCAGTAACGGGAGACTAGCGGGGAATGAGCAGTTCTTC.

CDR3 bases: TGTGCCAGCAGTGTAGCCGGGACTGGGACCTACGAGCAGTACTTC. Translation: CASSVAGTGTYEQYF. The V call is TRBV6-1, the J call TRBJ2-7, with D perhaps TRBD2 (6 bases). Germline V gives CDR1 MNHNS, CDR2 SASEGT. The V gene lost 4 bases and the J gene lost 2 bases, with 15 bases spanning the gap. CDR3 length equals 15 residues.

V usage is TRBV7-2 and J usage is TRBJ2-7; 8 bases are shared with TRBD2. Looked up from germline, CDR1 is SGHTA and CDR2 is FQGNSA. V gave up 5 bases and J gave up 2 bases; unmatched junction bases: 8. This CDR3 has 15 amino acids. CDR3 protein: CASSPGGGRTYEQYF. The CDR3, as DNA: TGTGCCAGCAGCCCCGGGGGGGGGAGGACCTACGAGCAGTACTTC.

This chain joins TRBV15 and TRBJ2-3; D not certain. The CDR3 covers 12 residues. In germline, CDR1 is LNHNV, CDR2 YYDKDF (reference sequence). The V end was cut by 1 base, the J end by 3 bases, with 2 bases between. The CDR3 DNA reads TGTGCCACCAGCAGAGTAACAGATACGCAGTATTTT. It is translated as CATSRVTDTQYF. Full variable domain (missing parts from reference TRBV15 and TRBJ2-3): DAMVIQNPRYQVTQFGKPVTLSCSQTLNHNVMYWYQQKSSQAPKLLFHYYDKDFNNEADTPDNFQSRRPNTSFCFLDIRSPGLGDTAMYLCATSRVTDTQYFGPGTRLTVL.

This chain connects TRBV30 to TRBJ1-4; no reliable D call. The CDR3 length is 14 residues. Germline V gene lookup returns CDR1 GTSNPN and CDR2 SVGIG (reference sequence). Trimming stripped 2 bases from V and 3 bases from J, with 10 bases between. CDR3 in DNA: TGTGCCTGGAGTCGGGTGGGTTCTAATGAAAAACTGTTTTTT. It is translated as CAWSRVGSNEKLFF.

V usage is TRBV6-5 and J usage is TRBJ2-1, with no clear D. The germline CDR1 and CDR2 sequences are MNHEY and SVGAGI. Trimming took off 7 bases at V and 0 bases at J, with 10 bases between the two ends. The CDR3 loop spans 14 amino acids. In DNA, the CDR3 is TGTGCCAGCAACACCAGGTCCTCCTACAATGAGCAGTTCTTC. This encodes CASNTRSSYNEQFF.

This sequence joins TRBV3-1 (or the pseudogene TRBV3-2) and TRBJ2-2; the D gene could be TRBD1 or TRBD2 (5 bases each). Looked up from germline, CDR1 is LGHDT and CDR2 is YNNKEL (reference sequence). Trimming took off 0 bases at V and 5 bases at J, with 19 bases between the two ends. The CDR3 has 18 amino acids. CDR3 in DNA: TGTGCCAGCAGCCAAGACGATTTGGGACGGTGGGGGACCGGGGAGCTGTTTTTT. Encoded protein: CASSQDDLGRWGTGELFF.

The V call is TRBV7-8, the J call TRBJ2-6; no clear D. Germline loops: CDR1 SGHVS, CDR2 FQNEAQ. The CDR3 sequence is 15 residues long. V lost 6 bases, J lost 0 bases, and 9 bases lay in between. The CDR3 coding sequence is TGTGCCAGCAGTCCCCTCAACTCTGGGGCCAACGTCCTGACTTTC. It codes for CASSPLNSGANVLTF. Using reference TRBV7-8 and TRBJ2-6 for the parts outside the CDR3, the full variable domain is GAGVSQSPRYKVAKRGQDVALRCDPISGHVSLFWYQQALGQGPEFLTYFQNEAQLDKSGLPSDRFFAERPEGSVSTLKIQRTQQEDSAVYLCASSPLNSGANVLTFGAGSRLTVL.

This clone was counted only a few times. The V call is TRBV11-3, the J call TRBJ2-1, with D unresolved. This CDR3 has 13 residues. The germline V gene has CDR1 SGHNT and CDR2 YENEEA. The V end was cut by 5 bases, the J end by 4 bases, with 9 bases between. CDR3: CASSPRYYNEQFF. The CDR3 DNA follows: TGTGCCAGCAGCCCCCGATATTACAATGAGCAGTTCTTC.

This clone was detected a few times. The rearrangement links TRBV28 to TRBJ1-1; TRBD1 agrees at 7 bases. J gave up 2 bases and V 3 bases, and 12 bases lay outside the gene matches. CDR1 and CDR2 (germline): MDHEN, SYDVKM. CDR3 length: 17 residues. Here the CDR3 DNA reads TGTGCCAGCAGTTTCCGACAGGGATCGAGTATAAACACTGAAGCTTTCTTT. Residues: CASSFRQGSSINTEAFF.

The chain combines TRBV5-8 with TRBJ1-1; D gene unclear. The CDR3 extends over 11 amino acids. Trimming removed 4 bases from V and 8 bases from J, with 9 bases in between. CDR1 and CDR2 from the germline V gene are SGHTS and YDEGEE. The CDR3 protein is CASSRRREAFF. CDR3 in DNA: TGTGCCAGCAGCCGGAGGCGGGAAGCTTTCTTT.

The V and J genes are TRBV29-1 and TRBJ1-2, with 7 bases aligning to TRBD1. This CDR3 is 16 amino acids long. The ends lost 5 bases at V and 0 bases at J; junction bases unmatched: 12. In germline, CDR1 is SQVTM, CDR2 ANQGSEA. The CDR3 spells CSVYGTVQSTNYGYTF. Here the CDR3 DNA reads TGCAGCGTTTACGGGACAGTCCAATCAACTAACTATGGCTACACCTTC.

This chain links TRBV7-9 with TRBJ1-1; 8 nucleotides line up with TRBD1. V gave up 3 bases and J gave up 2 bases; unmatched junction bases: 5. CDR1 is SEHNR, CDR2 FQNEAQ, per germline (reference sequence). CDR3 length: 15 residues. The CDR3 loop is CASSFGQGTNTEAFF. As DNA, the CDR3 is TGTGCCAGCAGCTTCGGACAGGGCACTAACACTGAAGCTTTCTTT.

V and J are TRBV6-5 and TRBJ1-4, with 8 bases fitting TRBD1. CDR1 and CDR2 (germline): MNHEY, SVGAGI. Trimming removed 10 bases from V and 12 bases from J; junction bases left unmatched: 19. The CDR3 extends over 15 amino acids. The CDR3 DNA is TGTGCCACCCGGCCTGTGGGGACAGGAGCCTTCGAACTGTTTTTT. It yields the protein CATRPVGTGAFELFF.

This rearrangement joins TRBV5-1 to TRBJ2-2; 7 nucleotides align to TRBD1. CDR1 SGHRS and CDR2 YFSETQ come from the germline V gene. V lost 4 bases and J lost 6; bases outside the gene matches: 9. The CDR3 extends over 15 amino acids. CDR3 protein: CASSLRDSRAGELFF. CDR3 nucleotide sequence: TGCGCCAGCAGCCTCCGGGACAGCCGAGCCGGGGAGCTGTTTTTT. The whole variable domain, remainder taken from reference TRBV5-1 and TRBJ2-2, is KAGVTQTPRYLIKTRGQQVTLSCSPISGHRSVSWYQQTPGQGLQFLFEYFSETQRNKGNFPGRFSGRQFSNSRSEMNVSTLELGDSALYLCASSLRDSRAGELFFGEGSRLTVL.

This chain links TRBV10-2 with TRBJ2-7; D assignment may be TRBD1 or TRBD2 (5 bases each). Germline assignment: CDR1 WSHSY and CDR2 SAAADI. CDR3 size: 14 residues. Trimming took 6 bases from V and 2 from J, leaving 14 bases between them. CDR3 region: CASSSGPWAYEQYF. The CDR3 DNA sequence: TGCGCCAGCAGCTCGGGACCCTGGGCCTACGAGCAGTACTTC.

V gene TRBV3-1 (or the pseudogene TRBV3-2) combines with J gene TRBJ2-5; 10 positions agree with TRBD2. J was trimmed by 2 bases and V by 6 bases; bases with no gene match: 0. Germline CDR1 and CDR2: LGHDT and YNNKEL (reference sequence). The CDR3 loop spans 13 amino acids. CDR3 sequence: CASRLAGQETQYF. The CDR3 coding sequence is TGTGCCAGCAGACTAGCGGGGCAAGAGACCCAGTACTTC.

Only a few counts were recorded for this clone. The gene calls are TRBV28 and TRBJ1-5; tentative D call: TRBD1 (6 bases). V was cut by 3 bases and J by 0 bases, with 15 bases left in between. Germline assignment: CDR1 MDHEN and CDR2 SYDVKM. The CDR3 totals 17 residues. The CDR3 coding sequence is TGTGCCAGCAGTTTCGACGGGGCCAGGGGTAGCAATCAGCCCCAGCATTTT. Its protein product is CASSFDGARGSNQPQHF.

The CDR3 region is CATSRDGGNQPQHF. The CDR3 DNA is TGTGCCACCAGCAGAGATGGGGGCAATCAGCCCCAGCATTTT. The chain recombines TRBV15 with TRBJ1-5; no firm D call. The CDR3 is 14 amino acids. Between the trimmed V and J ends, which lost 0 bases and 2 bases, there was a span of 5 bases. CDR1 is LNHNV, CDR2 YYDKDF, per germline (reference sequence).